This is a list of T cell receptor beta chains from one sample in a study of OX40 agonist ivuxolimab in advanced cancers. Produced via immunoSEQ multiplex PCR; TCRdb's table is partial and in-frame only. The sample has more than 45,000 clones, less than 90% seen once; the top ten hold 4.6%. The sequencing used CD4+ or CD8+ T cells sorted from blood, collected in a trial of the OX40 agonist ivuxolimab. The receptors originated from an adult with an advanced solid tumor such as melanoma, head and neck, liver or kidney cancer. CDR3s leave out the opening cysteine and the closing phenylalanine or tryptophan.

v_call	j_call	cdr3_aa
TRBV10-3	TRBJ2-1	AISEKRSYNEQF
TRBV14	TRBJ1-1	ASSQNLNTEAF
TRBV19	TRBJ2-2	ASSIGGRGANTGELF
TRBV4-2	TRBJ2-2	ASSLPRLRGSGELF
TRBV27	TRBJ1-5	ASREIGLVVPQH
TRBV6-6	TRBJ1-2	ASSYSQGSGYT
TRBV15	TRBJ1-5	ATSSDRGDPQH
TRBV30	TRBJ1-2	AWAAGSGYGYT
TRBV7-9	TRBJ2-1	ASSSGLAGVGSYNEQF
TRBV5-1	TRBJ2-1	ASSLAGSYNEQF
TRBV28	TRBJ2-6	ASSPGANVLT
TRBV14	TRBJ2-7	ASSQFQGAGSSYEQY
TRBV2	TRBJ1-5	ASSENRGNQPQH
TRBV5-1	TRBJ2-5	ASSPTTTGETQY
TRBV25-1	TRBJ1-4	ASSEGKTSRNEKLF
TRBV11-2	TRBJ2-7	ASSLGLAREQY